Shown below are 26 T cell receptor beta chains from a single sample sequenced in a study of cytomegalovirus exposure and HLA in healthy donors. Use of 60 Vbeta and 13 Jbeta primers characterized the PCR. Libraries were prepared by immunoSEQ multiplex PCR; TCRdb keeps only in-frame clonotypes and omits some of them. The sample yields 130,000 to 150,000 clones, 73% seen once. The specimen was PBMCs. The receptors stem from a human donor in good health.

V is TRBV9 and J is TRBJ1-2; D unclear. Per germline, CDR1 SGDLS and CDR2 YYNGEE. The ends were cut back, 0 bases at V and 0 bases at J, with 6 bases in the middle. The CDR3 loop spans 14 amino acids. For the CDR3, the DNA is TGTGCCAGCAGCGTAGGGCCAGCTAACTATGGCTACACCTTC. As protein: CASSVGPANYGYTF.

The rearrangement uses TRBV20-1 and TRBJ2-7; 7 nucleotides match TRBD1. The CDR3 has 10 amino acids. Germline V CDR1 and CDR2: DFQATT, SNEGSKA (reference sequence). For the CDR3, the DNA is TGCAGTGCTAGAGATTCGGGGACAGAGGTC. This sequence encodes CSARDSGTEV.

The CDR3 bases are TGCGCCAGCAGCTTGGCTAGTAGGTACGAGCAGTACTTC. This gives the protein CASSLASRYEQYF. The gene calls are TRBV5-1 and TRBJ2-7; no clear D. CDR1 and CDR2 from the germline V gene are SGHRS and YFSETQ. The CDR3 consists of 13 residues. The germline V and J ends were trimmed by 0 bases and 4 bases, with 8 bases remaining between them.

The J gene is TRBJ1-4, the V gene TRBV5-1; D not certain. Per the germline V gene, CDR1 is SGHRS and CDR2 is YFSETQ. Trimming took off 1 base at V and 5 bases at J, with 9 bases between the two ends. The CDR3 has 14 residues. DNA for the CDR3: TGCGCCAGCAGCTTGACGGTCGGGAATGAAAAACTGTTTTTT. Its translation is CASSLTVGNEKLFF.

This CDR3 reads CASSLARGSPYEQYF. In nucleotides, the CDR3 is TGTGCCAGCAGCTTAGCTCGCGGGAGCCCCTACGAGCAGTACTTC. The chain is built from TRBV11-3 and TRBJ2-5; 7 bases align to TRBD2. The end of the DNA is better explained by TRBJ2-7, so the J call may be wrong. Looked up from germline, CDR1 is SGHNT and CDR2 is YENEEA. This CDR3 spans 15 amino acids.

The chain recombines TRBV11-1 with TRBJ2-7; TRBD2 might be the D (5 bases). Looked up from germline, CDR1 is SGHAT and CDR2 is FQDESV (reference sequence). The CDR3 contains 14 residues. V lost 3 bases and J 2 bases, leaving 11 bases between the germline ends. CDR3 in amino acids: CASSFSGGPYEQYF. The CDR3 DNA reads as TGTGCCAGCAGCTTCTCAGGAGGCCCCTACGAGCAGTACTTC.

The chain recombines TRBV20-1 with TRBJ2-3, with D uncertain. Germline V lookup: CDR1 DFQATT, CDR2 SNEGSKA (reference sequence). The CDR3 has 11 residues. CDR3: CRAVSTDTQYF. For the CDR3, the DNA is TGCAGGGCGGTTAGCACAGATACGCAGTATTTT.

The chain is built from TRBV5-4 and TRBJ1-1; 9 bases fit TRBD1. V gave up 0 bases and J gave up 5 bases; unmatched junction bases: 14. The germline V gene has CDR1 SGHNT and CDR2 YYREEE (reference sequence). The CDR3 is 18 amino acids. The CDR3 DNA reads as TGTGCCAGCAGCTTGGGAGGCATGGACAGGGGTAGAGATACTGAAGCTTTCTTT. This translates into CASSLGGMDRGRDTEAFF.

This clone was observed a few times. This chain joins TRBV7-2 and TRBJ2-3; tentatively, D is TRBD2 (6 bases). Per the germline V gene, CDR1 is SGHTA and CDR2 is FQGNSA. The CDR3 extends over 15 amino acids. Between the trimmed V and J ends, which lost 2 bases and 4 bases, there was a span of 13 bases. CDR3 protein: CASSLRGGGADTQYF. DNA of the CDR3: TGTGCCAGCAGCTTACGCGGTGGAGGGGCAGATACGCAGTATTTT. Filled out from reference TRBV7-2 and TRBJ2-3, the complete variable domain reads GAGVSQSPSNKVTEKGKDVELRCDPISGHTALYWYRQSLGQGLEFLIYFQGNSAPDKSGLPSDRFSAERTGGSVSTLTIQRTQQEDSAVYLCASSLRGGGADTQYFGPGTRLTVL.

This clone was seen more than once but under ten times. The gene calls are TRBV5-4 and TRBJ2-1, with 13 bases aligning to TRBD2. The trim removed 4 bases at V and 8 bases at J, leaving 9 bases unmatched. The germline gives CDR1 SGHNT, CDR2 YYREEE (reference sequence). The CDR3 loop spans 16 amino acids. The CDR3 DNA reads as TGTGCCAGCAGCCTCCGAGGTGGACTAGCGGGGGATGAGCAGTTCTTC. Translating gives CASSLRGGLAGDEQFF.

The CDR3 loop is CASSALGAEAFF. DNA of the CDR3: TGTGCCAGCAGCGCTCTGGGCGCTGAAGCTTTCTTT. The rearrangement links TRBV9 to TRBJ1-1; D gene uncertain. Germline loops: CDR1 SGDLS, CDR2 YYNGEE. The CDR3 has 12 residues. Trimming took 3 bases from V and 6 from J, leaving 9 bases between them.

This clone was counted a few times. The chain has TRBV30 and TRBJ1-1; 10 bases match TRBD1. V shed 1 base and J 5 bases; nucleotides not matched to a gene: 4. Germline CDR1 reads GTSNPN; CDR2 reads SVGIG (reference sequence). The CDR3 spans 14 residues. Here the CDR3 DNA reads TGTGCCTGGAGTGGGACAGGGGGTGATACTGAAGCTTTCTTT. Protein sequence: CAWSGTGGDTEAFF.

V is TRBV11-1 and J is TRBJ1-1, with 8 bases lining up with TRBD1. Trimming removed 2 bases from V and 1 base from J; junction bases left unmatched: 3. Looked up from germline, CDR1 is SGHAT and CDR2 is FQDESV (reference sequence). The CDR3 has 15 residues. This chain's CDR3 is CASSLRTGTNTEAFF. CDR3 nucleotide sequence: TGTGCCAGCAGCTTAAGGACAGGGACGAACACTGAAGCTTTCTTT. Looking up the rest from reference TRBV11-1 and TRBJ1-1 gives the full variable domain: EAEVAQSPRYKITEKSQAVAFWCDPISGHATLYWYRQILGQGPELLVQFQDESVVDDSQLPKDRFSAERLKGVDSTLKIQPAELGDSAMYLCASSLRTGTNTEAFFGQGTRLTVV.

This clone was seen more than once but under ten times. The V and J genes are TRBV10-3 and TRBJ1-2; D perhaps matches TRBD1 (6 bases). The V end was cut by 6 bases, the J end by 4 bases, with 12 bases between. This CDR3 has 13 residues. The germline CDR1 and CDR2 sequences are ENHRY and SYGVKD. The CDR3 DNA sequence: TGTGCCATCAGCGTCGACAGGACCTATGGCTACACCTTC. Amino acids: CAISVDRTYGYTF.

Details on this clone: At one end the junction does not follow the germline gene, possibly because of a read error. V and J are TRBV5-1 and TRBJ1-6; TRBD1 matches 7 bases. CDR1 is SGHRS and CDR2 is YFSETQ in the germline V gene. The CDR3 has 16 residues. CDR3 bases: TGCGCCGGCAGCTCCAGGGGGTTTGCCTATAATTCACCCCTCCACTTT. Its protein product is CAGSSRGFAYNSPLHF.

The rearrangement joins TRBV9 to TRBJ1-6, with TRBD1 matching over 8 bases. This CDR3 is built from 19 residues. Germline V gives CDR1 SGDLS, CDR2 YYNGEE. V dropped 3 bases and J dropped 2; count of bases not matched to a gene: 13. The CDR3 is CASSGQGQVNGTYNSPLHF. CDR3 coding DNA: TGTGCCAGCAGCGGACAGGGACAGGTAAACGGTACCTATAATTCACCCCTCCACTTT.

This clone appeared once. CDR3 sequence (DNA): TGCGCCACCGGCGGGACTAGCGGGAGATTGGTTGAGCAGTTCTTC. Translated, it gives CATGGTSGRLVEQFF. This chain joins TRBV4-1 and TRBJ2-1, with TRBD2 matching over 14 bases. The CDR3 sequence is 15 residues long. In germline, CDR1 is MGHRA, CDR2 YSYEKL. J was trimmed by 9 bases and V by 10 bases; bases with no gene match: 11.

The chain carries TRBV2 and TRBJ1-2, with D possibly matching TRBD1 (6 bases). The CDR3 is made up of 15 amino acids. V was cut by 3 bases and J by 3 bases, with 14 bases left in between. The germline V gene has CDR1 SNHLY and CDR2 FYNNEI. CDR3 in amino acids: CASSDPGDKDYGYTF. Written as DNA, the CDR3 is TGTGCCAGCAGTGACCCAGGGGACAAGGACTATGGCTACACCTTC.

The gene calls are TRBV9 and TRBJ2-1, with a tentative D call TRBD2 (5 bases). V was pared by 0 bases and J by 9 bases, with 13 bases between. CDR1 SGDLS and CDR2 YYNGEE come from the germline V gene. This CDR3 contains 14 residues. CDR3 residues: CASSVEAGGREQFF. In DNA, the CDR3 is TGTGCCAGCAGCGTAGAGGCGGGTGGCCGTGAGCAGTTCTTC.

Only one count was recorded for this clone. The rearrangement links TRBV21-1 to TRBJ2-7; TRBD2, the D gene given by the table, was not confirmed from the DNA. TRBV21-1 is a documented pseudogene. The CDR3 runs to 16 residues. The DNA for the CDR3 is TGTGCCAGCAGCAAAGTGCTGACTAGCGGGCCCTACGAGCAGTACTTC. Protein product: CASSKVLTSGPYEQYF.

The chain is built from TRBV11-2 and TRBJ2-5, with 8 bases identical to TRBD1. V was clipped by 3 bases and J by 5 bases; unmatched bases: 8. Germline CDR1 reads SGHAT; CDR2 reads FQNNGV. The CDR3 contains 15 residues. CDR3 in amino acids: CASSFRGLLGETQYF. The CDR3 DNA reads TGTGCCAGCAGCTTCAGGGGGCTGTTGGGGGAGACCCAGTACTTC. Combining the CDR3 with reference TRBV11-2 and TRBJ2-5 gives the whole variable domain EAGVAQSPRYKIIEKRQSVAFWCNPISGHATLYWYQQILGQGPKLLIQFQNNGVVDDSQLPKDRFSAERLKGVDSTLKIQPAKLEDSAVYLCASSFRGLLGETQYFGPGTRLLVL.

V usage is TRBV5-1 and J usage is TRBJ2-4; 14 bases align to TRBD2. This CDR3 is built from 15 residues. The germline V gene has CDR1 SGHRS and CDR2 YFSETQ. With V trimmed by 4 bases and J by 11 bases, 8 bases remained unmatched. The CDR3 DNA is TGCGCCAGCAGCCCGGGACTAGCGGGGGCTATAGTTCAGTACTTC. Translating it yields CASSPGLAGAIVQYF.

The chain recombines TRBV21-1 with TRBJ1-4. TRBV21-1 is a known pseudogene. This CDR3 region has 16 residues. As DNA, the CDR3 is TGTGCCAGCAGCAAAGTAGGAGCGGGACATTGGGAAAAACTGTTTTTT. Residues: CASSKVGAGHWEKLFF.

This chain links TRBV5-1 with TRBJ1-6; 9 bases fit TRBD1. The CDR3 extends over 16 amino acids. CDR1 is SGHRS and CDR2 is YFSETQ in the germline V gene. With 4 bases clipped from V and 8 bases from J, the junction kept 10 bases outside the gene matches. CDR3: CASSLGTGSRHSPLHF. DNA for the CDR3: TGCGCCAGCAGCCTGGGGACAGGGTCACGTCATTCACCCCTCCACTTT.

The chain is built from TRBV30 and TRBJ1-4; D gene ambiguous. The CDR3 is made up of 11 amino acids. V was clipped by 3 bases and J by 15 bases, with 14 bases between them. Germline CDR1 GTSNPN, CDR2 SVGIG (reference sequence). Here the CDR3 DNA reads TGTGCCTGGAGAGAGACCGGGAGGTTGTTTTTT. Protein: CAWRETGRLFF.

This clone was seen a few times. CDR3 amino acids: CASSPQRDRGQYF. The CDR3 DNA is TGCGCCAGCAGCCCGCAGCGGGACAGGGGCCAGTACTTC. This chain joins TRBV4-1 and TRBJ2-7; 10 nucleotides match TRBD1. From germline, CDR1 is MGHRA and CDR2 YSYEKL. This CDR3 comprises 13 residues. V was pared by 4 bases and J by 10 bases, with 7 bases of the junction left unmatched.